These T cell receptor beta chains were read from a single sample in a study of CD8 T cells in ankylosing spondylitis. TCRdb reprocessed the 5' RACE reads with MiXCR, giving one entry per CDR3 protein. The repertoire holds some 800,000 distinct CDR3 sequences, 12% seen once, with roughly 0.51% in the top ten. Sequencing was done on a sample of blood, either unsorted or a sorted T cell fraction (not recorded which). The receptors originated from a male donor with ankylosing spondylitis. Each CDR3 is given with its conserved first and last residue. The D gene is left open where the match is weak. The size of a clone is reported for some rows only, either as once, few or many, or as a class for expanded clones.

clone_size: many; d_call: -; j_call: TRBJ2-5; v_call: TRBV7-2; cdr3_nt: TGTGCCAGCAGCCCAGGGCAGGGAAGAGAGACCCAGTACTTC; cdr3_aa: CASSPGQGRETQYF
clone_size: few; d_call: -; j_call: TRBJ2-7; v_call: TRBV29-1; cdr3_nt: TGCAGCACGGGTCCTATGGCGGGCGAGCAGTACTTC; cdr3_aa: CSTGPMAGEQYF
clone_size: -; d_call: -; j_call: TRBJ1-6; v_call: TRBV4-3; cdr3_nt: TGCGCCAGCAGCCAAGATATTTGGTCACCCCTCCACTTT; cdr3_aa: CASSQDIWSPLHF
clone_size: few; d_call: -; j_call: TRBJ2-3; v_call: TRBV20-1; cdr3_nt: TGCAGTGCCACGGACCCGACAGATACGCAGTATTTT; cdr3_aa: CSATDPTDTQYF
clone_size: few; d_call: -; j_call: TRBJ1-1; v_call: TRBV19; cdr3_nt: TGTGCCAGTAGTACCAGGGTAATGGTGGGCACTGAAGCTTTCTTT; cdr3_aa: CASSTRVMVGTEAFF
clone_size: few; d_call: -; j_call: TRBJ1-5; v_call: TRBV5-1; cdr3_nt: TGCGCCAGCAGCCTGGATGGGGACGCTCAGCCCCAGCATTTT; cdr3_aa: CASSLDGDAQPQHF
clone_size: -; d_call: -; j_call: TRBJ2-5; v_call: TRBV7-2; cdr3_nt: TGTGCCAGCAGCTACACTAGGGCATGGGAGACCCAGTACTTC; cdr3_aa: CASSYTRAWETQYF
clone_size: many; d_call: -; j_call: TRBJ2-2; v_call: TRBV5-5; cdr3_nt: TGTGCCAGCAGCTTGGGACTAGCGAACACCGGGGAGCTGTTTTTT; cdr3_aa: CASSLGLANTGELFF
clone_size: -; d_call: -; j_call: TRBJ2-1; v_call: TRBV7-9; cdr3_nt: TGTGCCAGCAGCTTGCGAGGGGCGACTGATCAGTTCTTC; cdr3_aa: CASSLRGATDQFF
clone_size: many; d_call: -; j_call: TRBJ2-7; v_call: TRBV15; cdr3_nt: TGTGCCACCAGCAGAGATCTGAGCGACTACGAGCAGTACTTC; cdr3_aa: CATSRDLSDYEQYF
clone_size: -; d_call: TRBD2; j_call: TRBJ2-5; v_call: TRBV20-1; cdr3_nt: TGCAGTGCGACTTTTTCTAGCGGGGGGCTCCAAGAGACCCAGTACTTC; cdr3_aa: CSATFSSGGLQETQYF
clone_size: few; d_call: TRBD1; j_call: TRBJ2-6; v_call: TRBV4-3; cdr3_nt: TGCGCCAGCAGCCAAGACAGGGGGACCTACTCTGGGGCCAACGTCCTGACTTTC; cdr3_aa: CASSQDRGTYSGANVLTF
clone_size: -; d_call: -; j_call: TRBJ1-2; v_call: TRBV20-1; cdr3_nt: TGCAGTGCTAGAGATGAGAGGAGGGCCTATGGCTACACCTTC; cdr3_aa: CSARDERRAYGYTF
clone_size: -; d_call: -; j_call: TRBJ2-1; v_call: TRBV5-1; cdr3_nt: TGCGCCAGCAGCGTGGTCCCGGGAGAGAGCAATGAGCAGTTCTTC; cdr3_aa: CASSVVPGESNEQFF
clone_size: many; d_call: -; j_call: TRBJ2-3; v_call: TRBV20-1; cdr3_nt: TGCAGTGCTAGAGATCGGAGTAGCGGTACGCAGTATTTT; cdr3_aa: CSARDRSSGTQYF
clone_size: few; d_call: -; j_call: TRBJ1-2; v_call: TRBV18; cdr3_nt: TGTGCCAGCTCAAAATCAAGGGACTATGGCTACACCTTC; cdr3_aa: CASSKSRDYGYTF
clone_size: -; d_call: -; j_call: TRBJ1-4; v_call: TRBV12-3/TRBV12-4; cdr3_nt: TGTGCCAGCAGACTCTCGAGGATCGTTAATGAAAAACTGTTTTTT; cdr3_aa: CASRLSRIVNEKLFF
clone_size: many; d_call: TRBD1; j_call: TRBJ1-3; v_call: TRBV27; cdr3_nt: TGTGCCAGCAGTTTATCGCCACAGGGGGCCTCTGGAAACACCATATATTTT; cdr3_aa: CASSLSPQGASGNTIYF
clone_size: -; d_call: -; j_call: TRBJ1-1; v_call: TRBV7-9; cdr3_nt: TGTGCCAGCAGCTTGACAGGCATAGGTAACACTGAAGCTTTCTTT; cdr3_aa: CASSLTGIGNTEAFF
clone_size: -; d_call: TRBD1; j_call: TRBJ2-7; v_call: TRBV4-1; cdr3_nt: TGCGCCAGCAGCCTAGGATCGGACAGGAGCTACGAGCAGTACTTC; cdr3_aa: CASSLGSDRSYEQYF
clone_size: few; d_call: -; j_call: TRBJ1-1; v_call: TRBV20-1; cdr3_nt: TGCAGTGCCGAAAAGGGGTCAAGGGGAGCTTTCTTT; cdr3_aa: CSAEKGSRGAFF
clone_size: many; d_call: TRBD2; j_call: TRBJ2-7; v_call: TRBV20-1; cdr3_nt: TGCAGTGCTCAGGGACTAGCGGTATCCTACGAGCAGTACTTC; cdr3_aa: CSAQGLAVSYEQYF
clone_size: many; d_call: TRBD1; j_call: TRBJ2-2; v_call: TRBV5-1; cdr3_nt: TGCGCCAGCCAAGGACAGGGGATGAGCGGGGAGCTGTTTTTT; cdr3_aa: CASQGQGMSGELFF
clone_size: -; d_call: -; j_call: TRBJ2-7; v_call: TRBV20-1; cdr3_nt: TGCAGTGCTAGAGATCCGAGCCTATCGTACGAGCAGTACTTC; cdr3_aa: CSARDPSLSYEQYF
clone_size: few; d_call: -; j_call: TRBJ2-3; v_call: TRBV6-1; cdr3_nt: TGTGCCAGCAGTGGGAGTTCGGTCTCCAGCACAGATACGCAGTATTTT; cdr3_aa: CASSGSSVSSTDTQYF
clone_size: many; d_call: -; j_call: TRBJ1-1; v_call: TRBV6-2/TRBV6-3; cdr3_nt: TGTGCCAGCAAACCGGGCAGGGATAAAGAAGCTTTCTTT; cdr3_aa: CASKPGRDKEAFF
clone_size: -; d_call: TRBD2; j_call: TRBJ2-1; v_call: TRBV20-1; cdr3_nt: TGCAGTGCTAGAGATCTAGCGAGCGGGGGTTACAATGAGCAGTTCTTC; cdr3_aa: CSARDLASGGYNEQFF
clone_size: few; d_call: -; j_call: TRBJ2-3; v_call: TRBV5-5; cdr3_nt: TGTGCCAGCAGCTTGGACGGTGGAACGAACACAGATACGCAGTATTTT; cdr3_aa: CASSLDGGTNTDTQYF
clone_size: few; d_call: -; j_call: TRBJ2-3; v_call: TRBV20-1; cdr3_nt: TGCAGTGCTAGTGGATGGGGGGCGCGAGATACGCAGTATTTT; cdr3_aa: CSASGWGARDTQYF
clone_size: few; d_call: TRBD2; j_call: TRBJ2-1; v_call: TRBV4-1; cdr3_nt: TGCGCCAGCAGCCAAATACCGGGACTAGCGGGTCGAGAGCAGTTCTTC; cdr3_aa: CASSQIPGLAGREQFF
clone_size: few; d_call: -; j_call: TRBJ2-7; v_call: TRBV6-1; cdr3_nt: TGTGCCAGCAGCCAACAGGCCCGCACCTACGAGCAGTACTTC; cdr3_aa: CASSQQARTYEQYF
clone_size: many; d_call: -; j_call: TRBJ1-1; v_call: TRBV28; cdr3_nt: TGTGCCAGCAGTTTCCCTTTGAACACTGAAGCTTTCTTT; cdr3_aa: CASSFPLNTEAFF
clone_size: -; d_call: -; j_call: TRBJ2-1; v_call: TRBV20-1; cdr3_nt: TGCAGTGCTGCCCCCTTATCGACAGCGAGCTCCTACAATGAGCAGTTCTTC; cdr3_aa: CSAAPLSTASSYNEQFF
clone_size: few; d_call: TRBD2; j_call: TRBJ2-1; v_call: TRBV4-3; cdr3_nt: TGCGCCAGCAGCCAAGATAGGTCGGGCGGGAGGGCCGAGGAGCAGTTCTTC; cdr3_aa: CASSQDRSGGRAEEQFF
clone_size: -; d_call: -; j_call: TRBJ1-2; v_call: TRBV5-1; cdr3_nt: TGCGCCAGCAGTCCCGACAGGACTTTTGGCTACACCTTC; cdr3_aa: CASSPDRTFGYTF
clone_size: once; d_call: -; j_call: TRBJ2-5; v_call: TRBV5-1; cdr3_nt: TGCGCCAGCAGCTTGGACGGGACATCGCAAGAGACCCAGTACTTC; cdr3_aa: CASSLDGTSQETQYF
clone_size: few; d_call: TRBD1; j_call: TRBJ1-2; v_call: TRBV20-1; cdr3_nt: TGCAGTGCCAACAGGGGGCTTGGGGCCTACACCTTC; cdr3_aa: CSANRGLGAYTF